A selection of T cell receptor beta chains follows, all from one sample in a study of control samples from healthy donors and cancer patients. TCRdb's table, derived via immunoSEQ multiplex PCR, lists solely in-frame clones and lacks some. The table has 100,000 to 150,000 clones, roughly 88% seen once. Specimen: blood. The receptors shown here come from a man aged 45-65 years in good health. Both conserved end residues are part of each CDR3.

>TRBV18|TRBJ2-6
CASSQTRDSGANVLTF
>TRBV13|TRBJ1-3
CASSLEGGAGNTIYF
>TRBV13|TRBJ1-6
CASSLRQGAGSPLHF
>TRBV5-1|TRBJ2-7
CASSGRTGGLNEQYF
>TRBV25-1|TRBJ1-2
CASSEFGTGRYTF
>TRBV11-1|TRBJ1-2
CASSSPFSYGYTF
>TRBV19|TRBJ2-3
CASSIGPAGVTDTQYF
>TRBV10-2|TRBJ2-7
CASSESPGYYEQYF
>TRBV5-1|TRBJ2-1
CASSLAGGIDEQFF
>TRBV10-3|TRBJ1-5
CAIGAQDRNSNQPQHF
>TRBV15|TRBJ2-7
CATSRDNIGSEQYF
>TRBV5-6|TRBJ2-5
CASSLDREETQYF
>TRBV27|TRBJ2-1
CASSLWALAERPSSYNEQFF
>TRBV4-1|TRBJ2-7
CASSRSSRSYEQYF
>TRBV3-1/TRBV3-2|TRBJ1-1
CASSFSPLGQNTEAFF
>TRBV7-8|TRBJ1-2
CASSLTAGPNGYTF
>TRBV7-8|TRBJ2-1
CASSSLAGIFEQFF
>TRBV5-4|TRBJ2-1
CASSLSVWDSGNNEQFF
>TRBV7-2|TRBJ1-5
CASSWSQGVNQPQHF
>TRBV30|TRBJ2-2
CAWGTGHTGELFF
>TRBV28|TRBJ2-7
CASSLSTGSLRGEQYF
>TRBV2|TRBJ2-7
CASSESAGTRGSEQYF
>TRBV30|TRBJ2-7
CAWSYGTRGSEQYF
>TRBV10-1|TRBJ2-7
CASSPSGSYEQYF
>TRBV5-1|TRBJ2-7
CASSTSGAGEQYF
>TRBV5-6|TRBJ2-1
CASSYIQGRFYNEQFF
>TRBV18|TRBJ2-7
CASSPNGQGNVEQYF
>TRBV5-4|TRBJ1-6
CASSLGSSGSYNSPLHF
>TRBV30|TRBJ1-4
CAWEGGATNEKLFF
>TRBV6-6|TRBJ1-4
CASGSLEKLFF
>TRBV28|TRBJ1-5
CASSAPGRGSNQPQHF
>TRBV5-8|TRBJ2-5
CASTRTPQETQYF
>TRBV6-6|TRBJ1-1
CASSYVRRTEAFF
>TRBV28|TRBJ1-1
CASKDRARSTEAFF
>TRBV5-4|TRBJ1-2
CASSLGSRLRVGGYTF
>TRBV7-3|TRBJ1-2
CASTNDVGGRYTF
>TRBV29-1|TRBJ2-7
CSVLTGYRYEQYF
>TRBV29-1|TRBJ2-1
CSGRGPTGNEQFF
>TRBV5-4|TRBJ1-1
CASSLGRGDTEAFF